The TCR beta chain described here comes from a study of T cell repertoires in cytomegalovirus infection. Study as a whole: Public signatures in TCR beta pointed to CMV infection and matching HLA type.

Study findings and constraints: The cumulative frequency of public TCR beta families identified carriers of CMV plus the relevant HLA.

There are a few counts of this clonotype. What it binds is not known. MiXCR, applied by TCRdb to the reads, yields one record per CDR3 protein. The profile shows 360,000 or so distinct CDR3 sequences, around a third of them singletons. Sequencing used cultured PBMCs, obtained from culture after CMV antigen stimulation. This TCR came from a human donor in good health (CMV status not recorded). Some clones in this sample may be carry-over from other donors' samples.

CDR3 in DNA: TGCAGTCCGCGACAGGGTAACGAGCAGTACTTC. It codes for CSPRQGNEQYF. The chain employs TRBV20-1 and TRBJ2-7, with 7 bases aligning to TRBD1. This CDR3 spans 11 amino acids. Germline loops: CDR1 DFQATT, CDR2 SNEGSKA (reference sequence). Losses at the gene ends were 8 bases for V and 5 bases for J; bases not matched to a gene: 6.